The entry that follows covers one TCR beta chain sequence. Its antigen is as yet unknown. This sample is part of a study of graft-versus-host responses after intestinal transplantation. Study-level information: The whole recipient group had anti-thymocyte globulin induction followed by tacrolimus and steroids for around three years. Study results and caveats: In patients with graft-donor T cell macrochimerism, allograft graft-versus-host to host-versus-graft clonal ratios were high.

Sequenced by immunoSEQ multiplex PCR; TCRdb stores in-frame clones only, minus some. Here the sample spans around 7,400 clones, approximately 71% being singletons. Graft samples were processed, releasing intraepithelial and lamina propria lymphocytes. The specimen was ileum tissue, collected about 240 days after intestinal transplantation. The clonotype originates from a human patient who received an intestinal transplant, so some T cells may come from the graft donor.

CDR3 sequence: CASSTPTSGHLVDTQYF. For the CDR3, the DNA is TGTGCCAGCAGCACGCCGACTAGCGGCCACCTTGTGGATACGCAGTATTTT. The chain recombines TRBV7-8 with TRBJ2-3, with 9 bases aligning to TRBD2. This CDR3 has 17 amino acids. The ends lost 5 bases at V and 6 bases at J; junction bases unmatched: 15. The germline V gene has CDR1 SGHVS and CDR2 FQNEAQ.